Given below is one TCR beta chain in context. Its matching antigen is unknown. This sample stems from a study of T-cell memory formation after mild COVID-19. Study conclusions and caveats: Some responding clones appeared in pre-infection memory, suggesting cross-reactive memory joined. For second-wave clones that peaked at day 37, SARS-CoV-2 specificity went unverified.

After 5'RACE with constant-segment primers, TCR alpha and TCR beta cDNA libraries carrying sample barcodes and UMIs were obtained. TCRdb processed the 5' RACE reads anew with MiXCR; each CDR3 protein has one entry. Here the sample spans a few hundred thousand distinct CDR3 sequences, more than 13% being singletons. Trimming shortened V by 2 bases and J by 4 bases, and 11 bases separated the two germline ends. CDR1 and CDR2 from the germline V gene are ENHRY and SYGVKD. This CDR3 contains 14 residues. The rearrangement joins TRBV10-3 to TRBJ1-1; D perhaps matches TRBD1 (5 bases). The material sequenced was PBMCs or a T cell subset sorted from them (not recorded which). This clonotype was obtained from a man aged 18 to 30 who had mild COVID-19 (a few samples of this study predate the infection). Cell type and time point are not known. CDR3 residues: CAISEARGGTEAFF. CDR3 sequence (DNA): TGTGCCATCAGTGAGGCCCGCGGGGGCACTGAAGCTTTCTTT.